Sequencing of this TCR beta chain was carried out in a study of blood T cell repertoires in COVID-19 (dated by TCRdb to about 2020). In the study overall: Samples covering the acute and convalescent phases of COVID-19 were provided by collaborators in the United States, Italy and Spain. Sample metadata almost always included a de-identified subject ID, COVID-19 status, age in years and sex. The samples were drawn from the first 160 participants of the ongoing ImmuneRACE study and from about 1,200 subjects provided by 6 global collaborators. The repertoires were released in a freely available public database intended as a resource for research on the immune response to SARS-CoV-2. Deeply sampled blood TCRbeta repertoires from subjects exposed to, actively infected with, or recovered from COVID-19 were included in the dataset. The material from the prospective study consisted of cDNA or gDNA derived from T cells, B-cell-depleted T cells, or PBMCs. HLA class I and class II types, where available, came from metadata supplied by the sample provider rather than from assay-based typing.

The trim is 2 bases for V and 3 bases for J, with a gap of 2 bases between the germline ends. CDR1 and CDR2, looked up from the germline V gene (reference sequence), are LGHDT and YNNKEL. Inclusive of the bounding cysteine and phenylalanine, the CDR3 is 13 residues long. Solely the CDR3 DNA is kept, with 39 bases framed from the first base. Samples from volunteer blood donors who had recovered from COVID-19 were contributed by a second Seattle source. Collaborating institutions collected whole blood in K2EDTA tubes following their own protocols. For TCRbeta analysis, collaborators shipped samples in one of three forms: frozen whole blood, isolated PBMCs, or DNA extracted from either of those sample types. Study-wide conclusions, independent of this receptor: The amount of clinical and demographic metadata varied by source and participant and was provided uncurated.

TCRbeta CDR3 regions were amplified from genomic DNA by means of the immunoSEQ Assay, a bias-controlled multiplex PCR. On the authors' methods: The number of nucleated cells in each sample was estimated by amplification of reference gene primers within the assay. Sequence reads were collapsed and filtered to measure the absolute abundance of every unique TCRbeta CDR3 rearrangement. For each sample, productive Simpson clonality was calculated as the square root of Simpson's diversity index over productive rearrangements. The table comes from immuneACCESS by way of TCRdb, which keeps in-frame sequences with V and J called. Part of the clones is missing from these tables; in studies checked, under half for an unresolved V gene and the rest for unknown reasons. The V and J calls and clone size are taken from that table; D and trimming were inferred from the DNA. The sample table records around 240,000 clones; 84% of these occur just once. Around 1.5% of the sample is held by the ten biggest clonotypes.

Notes on this clone: No antigen is known for it. No much larger clone exists at a distance of one base, and base qualities are not known.

This clonotype was obtained from a woman in her forties who had recovered from COVID-19. The sequencing input was peripheral blood. The chain links TRBV3-1 (or the pseudogene TRBV3-2) with TRBJ2-6; the D gene identity is not certain. The base sequence is TGTGCCAGCAGCCAACTTGGGGCCAACGTCCTGACTTTC. This yields the protein CASSQLGANVLTF.